This T cell receptor (beta chain) was captured by sequencing in a study of a mutant IDH1 vaccine in newly diagnosed glioma. Repertoires were generated with immunoSEQ multiplex PCR, while TCRdb's copy carries only in-frame clones and drops some. Among approximately 60,000 clones listed, around 80% were seen once. Time point noted: week 23, last vaccination. Alongside topical imiquimod, each dose of vaccine comprised 300 ug of mutant IDH1 20-mer peptide. Trimming removed 4 bases from V and 0 bases from J, with 10 bases in between. The germline CDR1 and CDR2 sequences are SGHDT and YYEEEE. The CDR3 covers 15 residues. For this clone: Antigen unknown.

J is TRBJ2-2 and V is TRBV5-6; D perhaps matches TRBD2 (6 bases). The clonotype originates from a woman between 40 and 50 years old with glioma. Some clones in this sample may be carry-over from other donors' samples. The material was PBMCs, obtained from a glioma patient whose treatment included an IDH1 peptide vaccine. The CDR3 here is CASSPGLTNTGELFF. For the CDR3, the DNA is TGTGCCAGCAGCCCGGGACTGACGAACACCGGGGAGCTGTTTTTT.